This T cell receptor beta chain comes out of a study of T cell repertoires in cytomegalovirus infection. Study-level results: HLA-C-restricted, CMV-specific TCR beta clonotypes were dominant ex vivo.

TCRdb called the reads again in MiXCR, with one record for every CDR3 protein. The sample shows some 800,000 distinct CDR3 sequences, almost 30% of them seen only once. This clonotype appeared many times. Its cognate antigen is unknown. Trimming took off 0 bases at V and 7 bases at J, with 12 bases between the two ends. From germline, CDR1 is SEHNR and CDR2 FQNEAQ (reference sequence). The CDR3 sequence is 15 residues long. The receptor's source is a human donor in good health (CMV status not recorded). Some clones in this sample may be carry-over from other donors' samples. The source was cultured CD8+ T cells from PBMCs, collected from culture after CMV antigen stimulation. The chain uses TRBV7-9 and TRBJ2-2; D perhaps matches TRBD2 (5 bases). CDR3 region: CASSLAPTRGGELFF. For the CDR3, the DNA is TGTGCCAGCAGCTTAGCCCCAACTCGGGGCGGGGAGCTGTTTTTT.